The 12 T cell receptor beta chains given below trace back to one sample, sequenced in a study of early T cells in non-severe SARS-CoV-2 infection (dated by TCRdb to the early 2020s). Libraries were constructed by 5' RACE. The instrument given in TCRdb is NextSeq 500. Starting from the raw public reads, TCRdb applied fastp trimming at Q25, assembled clones with MiXCR and retained in-frame beta chains. Under each unique CDR3 protein, matching rows form one entry showing the most common genes and DNA. The table for this sample lists about 60,000 distinct CDR3 sequences; around 12% of them were counted only once. The top ten constitute 4.8% of the sample. What was sequenced was whole blood. Every receptor here comes from an adult who was a healthcare worker with PCR-confirmed SARS-CoV-2 infection or an uninfected control (not recorded which).

The chain recombines TRBV7-2 with TRBJ1-1, with D unresolved. The ends were cut back, 3 bases at V and 1 base at J, with 9 bases in the middle. There are 14 residues in the CDR3. Germline V CDR1 and CDR2: SGHTA, FQGNSA. The CDR3 DNA sequence: TGTGCCAGCAGCTTTGACGGAGAGAACACTGAAGCTTTCTTT. Translated: CASSFDGENTEAFF.

Only a few counts were recorded for this clonotype. The genes are TRBV5-5 and TRBJ1-1, with 7 bases matching TRBD1. After removal of 0 bases from V and 5 bases from J, the junction contained 10 bases not matched to a gene. Germline V gene sequence: CDR1 SGHKS, CDR2 YYEKEE (reference sequence). The CDR3 extends over 16 amino acids. DNA of the CDR3: TGTGCCAGCAGCTTGGCCCCGACAGGGAGTTGGACTGAAGCTTTCTTT. Its translation is CASSLAPTGSWTEAFF.

The CDR3 reads CASSQQGNEQFF. The CDR3 DNA reads as TGTGCCAGCAGCCAACAGGGAAATGAGCAGTTCTTC. The rearrangement uses TRBV7-2 and TRBJ2-1; tentative D call: TRBD1 (6 bases). Germline lookup yields CDR1 SGHTA and CDR2 FQGNSA. V lost 5 bases and J 7 bases, leaving 9 bases between the germline ends. This CDR3 region has 12 residues.

The CDR3 DNA reads as TGTGCCAGCAACCCATTTCCCCTGGGAGGGTACAATGAGCAGTTCTTC. Protein: CASNPFPLGGYNEQFF. J is TRBJ2-1 and V is TRBV7-9; 7 bases match TRBD2. With V trimmed by 7 bases and J by 4 bases, 13 bases remained unmatched. The CDR3 runs 16 residues. Germline CDR1 reads SEHNR; CDR2 reads FQNEAQ (reference sequence).

V gene TRBV12-3 or TRBV12-4 combines with J gene TRBJ1-5, with 10 bases lining up with TRBD1. The CDR3 contains 15 residues. Trimming removed 4 bases from V and 4 bases from J; junction bases left unmatched: 4. DNA for the CDR3: TGTGCCAGCAGTTCCGGGACAGGGGTAAATCAGCCCCAGCATTTT. Its protein is CASSSGTGVNQPQHF.

The V and J genes are TRBV19 and TRBJ2-1; 7 bases are shared with TRBD2. V was pared by 6 bases and J by 5 bases, with 13 bases of the junction left unmatched. In germline, CDR1 is LNHDA, CDR2 SQIVND (reference sequence). This CDR3 spans 16 amino acids. CDR3 protein: CASSRGAGAVDNEQFF. The CDR3 DNA follows: TGTGCCAGTAGCCGCGGGGCGGGAGCGGTCGACAATGAGCAGTTCTTC.

This clonotype was detected once. The rearrangement links TRBV12-3 or TRBV12-4 to TRBJ2-1, with D uncertain. The CDR3 sequence is 12 residues long. Trimming took 6 bases from V and 10 from J, leaving 13 bases between them. The CDR3 DNA is TGTGCCAGCAGCTCTCATCCCGCAGAGCAGTTCTTC. Amino acids: CASSSHPAEQFF.

In its sample, this clonotype was seen many times. CDR3 DNA: TGTGCCAGTAGTATTCCCATGGGTTTCTCCTACAATGAGCAGTTCTTC. Translation: CASSIPMGFSYNEQFF. This sequence joins TRBV19 and TRBJ2-1; D call uncertain. The CDR3 is 16 residues long. Per the germline V gene, CDR1 is LNHDA and CDR2 is SQIVND (reference sequence). V was clipped by 3 bases and J by 0 bases, with 12 bases between them.

There are a few counts of this clonotype. The chain has TRBV6-5 and TRBJ1-3; D possibly corresponds to TRBD1 (5 bases). Germline loops: CDR1 MNHEY, CDR2 SVGAGI. Trimming took off 2 bases at V and 2 bases at J, with 10 bases between the two ends. There are 15 residues in the CDR3. CDR3 coding DNA: TGTGCCAGCAGTTACGGGGCAGTCCCTGGAAACACCATATATTTT. This gives the protein CASSYGAVPGNTIYF.

The table lists this clonotype with many counts. The chain couples TRBV29-1 to TRBJ2-7; possibly TRBD2 for D (6 bases). This CDR3 contains 12 residues. CDR1 is SQVTM and CDR2 is ANQGSEA in the germline V gene. The V gene lost 6 bases and the J gene lost 2 bases, with 11 bases spanning the gap. CDR3 in amino acids: CSVGLTTYEQYF. In DNA, the CDR3 is TGCAGCGTGGGACTTACCACCTACGAGCAGTACTTC.

This clonotype was counted ten times or more. The chain is built from TRBV5-1 and TRBJ2-3; 11 bases fit TRBD2. The germline V gene has CDR1 SGHRS and CDR2 YFSETQ. Trimming cost V 4 bases and J 2 bases; bases outside gene matches: 6. There are 16 residues in the CDR3. The CDR3 is CASSHSSGGLTDTQYF. The CDR3 DNA reads TGCGCCAGCAGCCACTCTAGCGGGGGGCTCACAGATACGCAGTATTTT.

V gene TRBV5-1 combines with J gene TRBJ2-3, with D perhaps TRBD1 (5 bases). From germline, CDR1 is SGHRS and CDR2 YFSETQ. CDR3 length equals 17 residues. The V end was cut by 1 base, the J end by 0 bases, with 15 bases between. The CDR3 nucleotides are TGCGCCAGCAGCTTGCGTGGGGCCTCTAGAAGCACAGATACGCAGTATTTT. Its translation: CASSLRGASRSTDTQYF.